These T cell receptor beta chains were read from a single sample in a study of T cell repertoires in cytomegalovirus infection. TCRdb reprocessed the reads with MiXCR, giving one entry per CDR3 protein. This sample has 200,000 or so distinct CDR3 sequences; roughly 19% occur once, and the top ten carry 2.5% to 3%. The sequenced sample was PBMCs. The receptor source for this set is a human donor in good health (CMV status not recorded). Some clones in this sample may be carry-over from other donors' samples. Each CDR3 is given without its conserved first and last residue. Fields, in order: V gene, J gene, CDR3 protein.

>TRBV20-1|TRBJ1-2
SARQARGGYT
>TRBV6-1|TRBJ1-1
ANRRDGEAF
>TRBV5-6|TRBJ2-7
ASSLGPRAPVEQY
>TRBV7-2|TRBJ2-1
ASRRWGDGSYNEQF
>TRBV11-2|TRBJ1-2
VSSPGVRNYGYT
>TRBV5-1|TRBJ2-6
ASIDGVSGANVLT
>TRBV12-3/TRBV12-4|TRBJ1-2
ASTETGTGGYGYT
>TRBV7-8|TRBJ2-2
ASSKSLASGPGELF
>TRBV4-1|TRBJ1-4
ASSQFKATGSEKLF
>TRBV2|TRBJ1-4
ASSDRELGKLF
>TRBV12-3/TRBV12-4|TRBJ2-1
ASSLDGGSDEQF
>TRBV19|TRBJ2-5
ASSMGRETQY
>TRBV7-9|TRBJ2-1
ASSLSGTIGEQF
>TRBV7-9|TRBJ2-1
ASVLSGGTNEQF
>TRBV7-9|TRBJ2-1
ASSGTSGDNEQF
>TRBV5-1|TRBJ1-1
ASSQDGRNTEAF
>TRBV28|TRBJ2-1
ASSFRDRGKVAYNEHF
>TRBV7-2|TRBJ2-3
ASSLALQLSTDTQY
>TRBV12-3/TRBV12-4|TRBJ1-2
ASKFREEGGYT
>TRBV7-9|TRBJ2-5
ASSLIMGVETQY
>TRBV5-5|TRBJ2-5
ASSREPIQETQY
>TRBV14|TRBJ2-4
ASSPRGDYKNIQY
>TRBV6-4|TRBJ2-7
AISAGRTYEQY
>TRBV4-3|TRBJ2-5
ASSQDFLTQETQY
>TRBV14|TRBJ2-2
ASSPLRGWNTGELF
>TRBV29-1|TRBJ2-1
SVGLDYNEQF
>TRBV27|TRBJ1-6
ASSNPLSPLH
>TRBV4-1|TRBJ1-5
ASSQDPARGNQPQH
>TRBV12-5|TRBJ1-2
ASGLVTAGGYT
>TRBV7-2|TRBJ2-3
ASSPRTVGAGDTQY
>TRBV28|TRBJ2-7
ASSSRTGRRLYEQY
>TRBV5-1|TRBJ2-3
ASSPLGLTSTDTQY
>TRBV7-2|TRBJ1-2
ASSQGGVSYGYT
>TRBV6-2/TRBV6-3|TRBJ2-7
ASSYSRDKRSSYEQY
>TRBV29-1|TRBJ2-7
STGTGAPNEQY
>TRBV24-1|TRBJ2-1
ATSRERDRYNEQF
>TRBV28|TRBJ2-5
ASSILQETQY
>TRBV11-2|TRBJ2-5
ASGPGLVRETQY
>TRBV11-2|TRBJ1-1
ASSSQSDRAVGTEAF
>TRBV7-2|TRBJ1-5
ASSLSRDGNQPQH